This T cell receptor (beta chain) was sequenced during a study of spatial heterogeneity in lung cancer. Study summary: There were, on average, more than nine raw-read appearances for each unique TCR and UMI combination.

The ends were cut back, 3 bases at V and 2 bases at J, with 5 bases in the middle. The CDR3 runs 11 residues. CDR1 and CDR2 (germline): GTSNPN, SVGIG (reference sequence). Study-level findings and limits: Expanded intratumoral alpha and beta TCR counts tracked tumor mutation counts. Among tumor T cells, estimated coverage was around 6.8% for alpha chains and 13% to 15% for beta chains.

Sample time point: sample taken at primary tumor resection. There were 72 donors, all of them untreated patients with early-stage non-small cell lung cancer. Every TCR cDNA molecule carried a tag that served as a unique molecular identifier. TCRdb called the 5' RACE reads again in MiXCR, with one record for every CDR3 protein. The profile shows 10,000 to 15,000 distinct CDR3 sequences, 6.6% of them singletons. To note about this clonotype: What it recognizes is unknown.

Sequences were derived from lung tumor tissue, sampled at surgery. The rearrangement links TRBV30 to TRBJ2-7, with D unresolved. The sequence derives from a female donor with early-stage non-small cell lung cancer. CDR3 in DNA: TGTGCCTGGAGCAGAGCCTACGAGCAGTACTTC. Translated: CAWSRAYEQYF.